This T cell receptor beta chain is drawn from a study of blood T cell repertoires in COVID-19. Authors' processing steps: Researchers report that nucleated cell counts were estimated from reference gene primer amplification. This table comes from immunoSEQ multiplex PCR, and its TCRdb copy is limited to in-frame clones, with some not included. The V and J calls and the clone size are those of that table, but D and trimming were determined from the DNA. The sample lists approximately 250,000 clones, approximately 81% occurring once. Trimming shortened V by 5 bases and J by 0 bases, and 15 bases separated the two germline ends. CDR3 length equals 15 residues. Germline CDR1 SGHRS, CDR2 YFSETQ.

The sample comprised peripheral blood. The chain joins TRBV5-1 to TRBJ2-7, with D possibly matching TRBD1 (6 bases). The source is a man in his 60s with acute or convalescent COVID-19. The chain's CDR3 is CASRQGQFGSYEQYF. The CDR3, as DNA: TGCGCCAGCAGACAAGGACAGTTTGGCTCCTACGAGCAGTACTTC.